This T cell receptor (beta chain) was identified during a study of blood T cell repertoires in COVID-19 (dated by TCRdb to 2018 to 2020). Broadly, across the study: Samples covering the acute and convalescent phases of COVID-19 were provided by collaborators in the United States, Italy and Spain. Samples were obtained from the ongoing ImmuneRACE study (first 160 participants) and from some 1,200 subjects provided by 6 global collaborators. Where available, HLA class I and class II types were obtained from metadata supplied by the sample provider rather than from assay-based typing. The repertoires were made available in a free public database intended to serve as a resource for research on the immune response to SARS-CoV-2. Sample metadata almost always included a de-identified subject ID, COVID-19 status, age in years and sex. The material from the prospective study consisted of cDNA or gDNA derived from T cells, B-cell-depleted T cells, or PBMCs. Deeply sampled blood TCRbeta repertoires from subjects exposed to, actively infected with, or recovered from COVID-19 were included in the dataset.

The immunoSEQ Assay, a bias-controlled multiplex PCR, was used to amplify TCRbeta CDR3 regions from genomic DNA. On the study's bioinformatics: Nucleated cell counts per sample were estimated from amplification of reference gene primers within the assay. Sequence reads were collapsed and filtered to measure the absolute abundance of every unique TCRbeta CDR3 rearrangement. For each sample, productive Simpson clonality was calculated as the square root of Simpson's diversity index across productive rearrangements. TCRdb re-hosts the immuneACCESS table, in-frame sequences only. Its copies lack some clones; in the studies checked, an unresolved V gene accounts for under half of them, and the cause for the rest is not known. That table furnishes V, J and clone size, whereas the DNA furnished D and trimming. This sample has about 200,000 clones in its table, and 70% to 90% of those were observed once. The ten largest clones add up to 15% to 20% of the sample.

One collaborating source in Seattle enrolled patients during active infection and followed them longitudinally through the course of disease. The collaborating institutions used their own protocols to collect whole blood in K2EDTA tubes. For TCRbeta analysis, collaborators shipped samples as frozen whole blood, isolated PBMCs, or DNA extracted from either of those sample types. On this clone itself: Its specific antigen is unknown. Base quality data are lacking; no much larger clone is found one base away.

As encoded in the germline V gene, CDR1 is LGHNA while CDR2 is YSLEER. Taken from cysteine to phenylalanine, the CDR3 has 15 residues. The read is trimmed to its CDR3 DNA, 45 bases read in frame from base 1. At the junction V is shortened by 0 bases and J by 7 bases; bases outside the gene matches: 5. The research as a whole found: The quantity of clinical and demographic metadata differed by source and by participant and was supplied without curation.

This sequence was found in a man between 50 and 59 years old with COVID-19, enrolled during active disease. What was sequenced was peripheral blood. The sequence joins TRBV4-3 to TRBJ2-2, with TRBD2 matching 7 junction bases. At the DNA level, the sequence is TGCGCCAGCAGCCAAGACGGACTAGTCAACGGGGAGCTGTTTTTT. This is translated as CASSQDGLVNGELFF.